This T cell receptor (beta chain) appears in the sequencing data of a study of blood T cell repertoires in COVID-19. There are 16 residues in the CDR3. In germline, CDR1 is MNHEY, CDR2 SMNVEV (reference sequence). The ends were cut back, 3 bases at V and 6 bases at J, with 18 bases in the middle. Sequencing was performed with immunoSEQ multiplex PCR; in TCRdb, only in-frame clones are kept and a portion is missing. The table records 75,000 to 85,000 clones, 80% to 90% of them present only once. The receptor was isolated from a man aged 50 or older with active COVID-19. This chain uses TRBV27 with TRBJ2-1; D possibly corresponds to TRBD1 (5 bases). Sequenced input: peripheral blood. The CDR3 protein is CASSFLSQQGLNEQFF. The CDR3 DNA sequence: TGTGCCAGCAGTTTTTTGAGCCAGCAGGGTCTCAATGAGCAGTTCTTC.